The 23 T cell receptor beta chains in this list originate from one sample, sequenced in a study of blood T cell repertoires in COVID-19 (TCRdb year 2020). Libraries were made using the immunoSEQ multiplex PCR assay. Sourced from immuneACCESS, this table was stored by TCRdb with only in-frame sequences that have V and J called. A share of the clones is absent; for the studies checked, an unresolved V gene accounts for under half, and the remainder has no known explanation. The table for this sample lists 210,000 or so clones; roughly 85% of them were counted only once. Clones ranked in the top ten supply approximately 5% of the sample. The sample comprised peripheral blood. The receptor source for this set is a man between 50 and 59 years old with COVID-19, enrolled during active disease.

The CDR3 region is CATRSSGSTDTQYF. CDR3 nucleotides: TGTGCCACCCGTTCTAGCGGTAGCACAGATACGCAGTATTTT. The chain joins TRBV24-1 to TRBJ2-3; TRBD2 matches 7 bases. Germline trimming cut 9 bases from V and 0 bases from J; bases unmatched to any gene: 5. This CDR3 has 14 amino acids. Per the germline V gene, CDR1 is KGHDR and CDR2 is SFDVKD.

The V and J genes are TRBV2 and TRBJ1-1; possible D gene TRBD1, 6 bases. Between the trimmed V and J ends, which lost 7 bases and 5 bases, there was a span of 8 bases. Germline V CDR1 and CDR2: SNHLY, FYNNEI. CDR3 length equals 11 residues. The CDR3 loop reads CASNGQTEAFF. The CDR3 bases are TGTGCCAGCAACGGACAGACTGAAGCTTTCTTT.

The chain uses TRBV2 and TRBJ1-5, with D uncertain. Deletions cut 8 bases from V and 4 bases from J, with 12 bases between. Germline CDR1 reads SNHLY; CDR2 reads FYNNEI. The CDR3 is made up of 13 amino acids. CDR3 nucleotides: TGTGCCAGCGGGTTGGGAGGGAATCAGCCCCAGCATTTT. Translation gives CASGLGGNQPQHF.

Only a few counts were recorded for this clone. CDR3 in DNA: TGCGCCAGCAGCAAGGACAGGGTGGATTCACCCCTCCACTTT. The encoded protein is CASSKDRVDSPLHF. J is TRBJ1-6 and V is TRBV5-1; 8 positions match TRBD1. CDR1 is SGHRS and CDR2 is YFSETQ in the germline V gene. The CDR3 is made up of 14 amino acids. The junction had 5 bases not matched to a gene; V was cut back by 4 bases and J by 8 bases.

The table lists this clone with a few counts. J is TRBJ1-2 and V is TRBV5-6; D might be TRBD1 (6 bases). Between the trimmed V and J ends, which lost 3 bases and 8 bases, there was a span of 14 bases. Germline CDR1 is SGHDT and CDR2 is YYEEEE. This CDR3 contains 13 residues. CDR3 sequence: CASSWDTRSGYTF. CDR3 bases: TGTGCCAGCAGCTGGGACACGCGGTCGGGCTACACCTTC.

This chain joins TRBV2 and TRBJ2-3; 7 bases match TRBD1. Germline CDR1 is SNHLY and CDR2 is FYNNEI. The junction had 12 bases not matched to a gene; V was cut back by 6 bases and J by 6 bases. The CDR3 runs 15 residues. This CDR3 reads CASRPGQISFDTQYF. In nucleotides, the CDR3 is TGTGCCAGCAGGCCGGGACAGATAAGCTTTGATACGCAGTATTTT.

The chain combines TRBV19 with TRBJ1-2, with D uncertain. The V gene's germline CDR1 is LNHDA and CDR2 SQIVND (reference sequence). The CDR3 has 13 residues. With 4 bases removed from V and 3 bases from J, the gap between germline ends came to 9 bases. DNA for the CDR3: TGTGCCAGTAGTACATCCGCGGACTATGGCTACACCTTC. It yields the protein CASSTSADYGYTF.

This clone was observed once. The V call is TRBV7-9, the J call TRBJ1-4; no clear D gene. CDR3 length equals 15 residues. Trimming removed 1 base from V and 3 bases from J, with 9 bases in between. The V gene's germline CDR1 is SEHNR and CDR2 FQNEAQ (reference sequence). The CDR3 is CASSLGGGANEKLFF. The DNA for the CDR3 is TGTGCCAGCAGCTTAGGCGGAGGAGCTAATGAAAAACTGTTTTTT.

V gene TRBV6-6 combines with J gene TRBJ2-7, with a tentative D call TRBD2 (5 bases). The CDR3 contains 13 residues. Between the trimmed V and J ends, which lost 7 bases and 7 bases, there was a span of 17 bases. Per the germline V gene, CDR1 is MNHNY and CDR2 is SVGAGI (reference sequence). As DNA, the CDR3 is TGTGCCAGCAAAGCCTCGGACCCGGGGGAGCAGTACTTC. Translated: CASKASDPGEQYF.

The chain couples TRBV27 to TRBJ1-5, with D perhaps matching TRBD1 (6 bases). V shed 2 bases and J shed 0 bases, with 11 bases lying between them. Germline CDR1 and CDR2: MNHEY and SMNVEV (reference sequence). The CDR3 loop spans 16 amino acids. The CDR3 DNA follows: TGTGCCAGCAGTTTAAGGGTGACAGGTAGCAATCAGCCCCAGCATTTT. It codes for CASSLRVTGSNQPQHF.

Regarding this clone: The DNA is omitted, as the CDR3 cannot be located on it reliably, and the CDR3 follows TCRdb's listing. This rearrangement joins TRBV28 to TRBJ2-7; the table's D call, TRBD1, has no DNA check behind it. Both ends counted, the CDR3 spans 13 residues. Germline CDR1 reads MDHEN; CDR2 reads SYDVKM. CDR3 loop: CASSFLAGHEQYF.

This chain joins TRBV5-1 and TRBJ2-2; 8 bases map to TRBD2. Germline CDR1 is SGHRS and CDR2 is YFSETQ. The CDR3 is made up of 15 amino acids. J lost 4 bases, V lost 4 bases, and 6 bases had no gene match. CDR3 coding DNA: TGCGCCAGCAGCATTAGCGGGGCTCGCACCGGGGAGCTGTTTTTT. It codes for CASSISGARTGELFF.

CDR3 amino acids: CASSDHDNPYEQYF. CDR3 sequence (DNA): TGCGCCAGCAGCGACCACGACAACCCCTACGAGCAGTACTTC. V and J are TRBV10-2 and TRBJ2-7; D remains ambiguous. The ends were cut back, 6 bases at V and 2 bases at J, with 14 bases in the middle. This CDR3 comprises 14 residues. CDR1 WSHSY and CDR2 SAAADI come from the germline V gene.

The gene calls are TRBV27 and TRBJ2-3; D perhaps matches TRBD2 (6 bases). The CDR3 totals 16 residues. The germline V and J ends were trimmed by 1 base and 3 bases, with 14 bases remaining between them. Germline V gives CDR1 MNHEY, CDR2 SMNVEV (reference sequence). In nucleotides, the CDR3 is TGTGCCAGCAGTTTATATGGGCTAGCGAATACAGATACGCAGTATTTT. Protein: CASSLYGLANTDTQYF.

This chain connects TRBV30 to TRBJ2-3; 7 bases are a match to TRBD2. The CDR3 is 15 residues long. Per the germline V gene, CDR1 is GTSNPN and CDR2 is SVGIG (reference sequence). V shed 2 bases, J shed 0 bases, and the junction held 5 bases outside the gene matches. The CDR3: CAWSTGTTSTDTQYF. The CDR3, as DNA: TGTGCCTGGAGTACGGGGACTACTAGCACAGATACGCAGTATTTT.

This clone has a handful of counts. This chain connects TRBV1 to TRBJ2-2; the table calls TRBD2, which could not be checked here. TRBV1 is described as a pseudogene. The CDR3 totals 19 residues. The CDR3 coding sequence is TGCACCAGCAGCCAAGATCACCCGCCTAGCGGGGGGCGAACCGGGGAGCTGTTTTTT. It specifies CTSSQDHPPSGGRTGELFF.

The V gene is TRBV10-3, the J gene TRBJ1-5, with unresolved D. The germline V gene has CDR1 ENHRY and CDR2 SYGVKD. The ends were cut back, 3 bases at V and 1 base at J, with 10 bases in the middle. CDR3 length equals 15 residues. This chain's CDR3 is CAISDGVMSNQPQHF. The CDR3 region has the DNA TGTGCCATCAGTGACGGGGTAATGAGCAATCAGCCCCAGCATTTT.

CDR3: CASSRDSSYEQYF. CDR3 DNA sequence: TGTGCCAGCAGCCGGGACAGCTCCTACGAGCAGTACTTC. The chain recombines TRBV12-3 or TRBV12-4 with TRBJ2-7; 7 nucleotides line up with TRBD1. CDR3 length: 13 amino acids. Trimming removed 6 bases from V and 0 bases from J; junction bases left unmatched: 2.

The chain links TRBV11-2 to TRBJ2-5; 7 nucleotides match TRBD1. This CDR3 comprises 13 residues. Germline CDR1 reads SGHAT; CDR2 reads FQNNGV. V lost 4 bases to trimming and J lost 2 bases; unmatched junction nucleotides: 1. The CDR3 spells CASSWGQQETQYF. The CDR3 DNA sequence: TGTGCCAGCAGCTGGGGACAGCAAGAGACCCAGTACTTC.

This clone was observed at least ten times. The genes are TRBV6-4 and TRBJ2-2; the D is unclear. The CDR3 sequence is 13 residues long. CDR1 and CDR2 (germline): MRHNA, SNTAGT. The V and J ends lost 2 bases and 3 bases respectively, with 4 bases between them. This chain's CDR3 is CASSDRDTGELFF. For the CDR3, the DNA is TGTGCCAGCAGTGACCGGGACACCGGGGAGCTGTTTTTT.

The chain uses TRBV19 and TRBJ2-7; D is perhaps TRBD1 (6 bases). The germline V gene has CDR1 LNHDA and CDR2 SQIVND (reference sequence). This CDR3 has 14 residues. Trimming took off 3 bases at V and 0 bases at J, with 9 bases between the two ends. CDR3 coding DNA: TGTGCCAGTAGTATTTGGGGGCGCTCCTACGAGCAGTACTTC. This gives the protein CASSIWGRSYEQYF.

The CDR3 coding sequence is TGTGCCTGGAGTGTATGGCACCCCGGGGGGCCCCAGCATTTT. It is translated as CAWSVWHPGGPQHF. This rearrangement joins TRBV30 to TRBJ1-5; D perhaps matches TRBD1 (5 bases). With 0 bases removed from V and 9 bases from J, the gap between germline ends came to 15 bases. Germline CDR1 is GTSNPN and CDR2 is SVGIG (reference sequence). The CDR3 totals 14 residues.

This clone showed up just a few times. The chain couples TRBV2 to TRBJ1-5, with 8 bases identical to TRBD1. V trimming: 6 bases; J trimming: 5 bases; junction bases outside the gene matches: 3. There are 13 residues in the CDR3. Looked up from germline, CDR1 is SNHLY and CDR2 is FYNNEI. CDR3 sequence reads: CASRPDRDQPQHF. The CDR3 DNA sequence: TGTGCCAGCAGACCGGACAGGGATCAGCCCCAGCATTTT.